These 14 T cell receptor beta chains originate from one sample sequenced in a study of molecular identifiers for immune sequencing clone quantification. TCRdb fed the PCR reads into MiXCR, producing one record per CDR3 protein. The table records about 40,000 distinct CDR3 sequences, about 18% of them present only once. Sequencing was carried out using naive CD8+ T cells from blood, with Jurkat cell RNA spiked in. Subset indicated: FACS-sorted CD8+CD4-CCR7+CD45RA+ naive T cells. The receptors were gathered from a human donor in good health. Some libraries in this study had Jurkat cell RNA spiked in.

In its sample, this clonotype is medium-sized. The V and J genes are TRBV20-1 and TRBJ2-1; the D call may be TRBD1 or TRBD2 (5 bases each). Trimming pared 5 bases from V and 7 bases from J, leaving 21 bases between. The CDR3 has 15 residues. Germline V CDR1 and CDR2: DFQATT, SNEGSKA (reference sequence). The CDR3 protein is CSAAPRDRAMNEQFF. The CDR3 nucleotides are TGCAGTGCTGCTCCCCGGGACCGAGCGATGAATGAGCAGTTCTTC.

The chain combines TRBV28 with TRBJ2-1; 11 positions match TRBD2. V shed 3 bases, J shed 7 bases, and the junction held 8 bases outside the gene matches. Per the germline V gene, CDR1 is MDHEN and CDR2 is SYDVKM. CDR3 length: 16 residues. The CDR3 DNA sequence: TGTGCCAGCAGTTTGTATCCTAGCGGGAGGTGGAATGAGCAGTTCTTC. Translating gives CASSLYPSGRWNEQFF. The entire variable domain, with the rest obtained from reference TRBV28 and TRBJ2-1, is as follows: DVKVTQSSRYLVKRTGEKVFLECVQDMDHENMFWYRQDPGLGLRLIYFSYDVKMKEKGDIPEGYSVSREKKERFSLILESASTNQTSMYLCASSLYPSGRWNEQFFGPGTRLTVL.

This clonotype occurred many times. The chain is built from TRBV7-3 and TRBJ2-1; either TRBD1 or TRBD2 may fit D (5 bases each). Germline V gene sequence: CDR1 SGHTA, CDR2 FQGTGA. The germline V and J ends were trimmed by 6 bases and 10 bases, with 22 bases remaining between them. The CDR3 loop spans 15 amino acids. CDR3: CASSQEGRRAEEQFF. DNA for the CDR3: TGTGCCAGCAGTCAAGAGGGTCGCAGGGCAGAAGAGCAGTTCTTC. Full variable domain (missing parts from reference TRBV7-3 and TRBJ2-1): GAGVSQTPSNKVTEKGKYVELRCDPISGHTALYWYRQSLGQGPEFLIYFQGTGAADDSGLPNDRFFAVRPEGSVSTLKIQRTERGDSAVYLCASSQEGRRAEEQFFGPGTRLTVL.

This clonotype has ten or more counts. The V call is TRBV9, the J call TRBJ1-2; D might be TRBD1 (5 bases). Germline values: CDR1 SGDLS, CDR2 YYNGEE. With 1 base removed from V and 2 bases from J, the gap between germline ends came to 12 bases. CDR3 length: 15 residues. This CDR3 is CASSVNSGLNYGYTF. CDR3 coding DNA: TGTGCCAGCAGCGTAAATTCGGGACTCAACTATGGCTACACCTTC.

The sample holds many counts of this clonotype. This chain joins TRBV15 and TRBJ2-7; maybe TRBD1 (5 bases). CDR1 is LNHNV, CDR2 YYDKDF, per germline (reference sequence). The CDR3 loop spans 14 amino acids. V was cut by 5 bases and J by 2 bases, with 13 bases left in between. The CDR3 region is CATSPSGPTYEQYF. The CDR3 coding sequence is TGTGCCACCAGCCCCTCAGGGCCGACCTACGAGCAGTACTTC.

The CDR3 region has the DNA TGTGCCAGCAGGGGGACTAGCGGGACCGGGGAGCTGTTTTTT. It is translated as CASRGTSGTGELFF. V and J are TRBV2 and TRBJ2-2; 12 positions match TRBD2. V lost 6 bases and J lost 5; bases outside the gene matches: 1. Germline CDR1 reads SNHLY; CDR2 reads FYNNEI. The CDR3 covers 14 residues.

This clonotype was seen many times. The CDR3 DNA reads TGTGCCAGCAGCTTGACCGGGACAGTGAATCAGCCCCAGCATTTT. It yields the protein CASSLTGTVNQPQHF. This chain connects TRBV9 to TRBJ1-5, with 7 bases aligning to TRBD1. There are 15 residues in the CDR3. The germline CDR1 and CDR2 sequences are SGDLS and YYNGEE. J lost 4 bases, V lost 4 bases, and 8 bases had no gene match.

In its sample, this clonotype was seen many times. The chain links TRBV20-1 to TRBJ1-2, with 8 bases that match TRBD1. This CDR3 is 14 amino acids long. CDR1 and CDR2 from the germline V gene are DFQATT and SNEGSKA (reference sequence). J was trimmed by 4 bases and V by 2 bases; bases with no gene match: 6. In DNA, the CDR3 is TGCAGTGCTAGAAGGTCGACAGGGGTCTATGGCTACACCTTC. Protein product: CSARRSTGVYGYTF.

The V and J genes are TRBV6-2 or TRBV6-3 and TRBJ2-6; D is undetermined. The germline V gene has CDR1 MNHEY and CDR2 SVGEGT. This CDR3 has 12 amino acids. Trimming took off 4 bases at V and 4 bases at J, with 2 bases between the two ends. CDR3 loop: CASSSGANVLTF. In DNA form, the CDR3 reads TGTGCCAGCAGTTCGGGGGCCAACGTCCTGACTTTC.

On this clonotype itself: A much larger clone lies one base from this, so it may be a read error. The chain is built from TRBV20-1 and TRBJ2-5; 11 bases align to TRBD2. Germline CDR1 reads DFQATT; CDR2 reads SNEGSKA (reference sequence). The CDR3 contains 13 residues. The CDR3 loop reads CTGTSGYQEAQYF. The CDR3 DNA is TGCACCGGGACTAGCGGATACCAAGAGGCCCAGTACTTC.

This clonotype was counted ten times or more. The chain is built from TRBV4-1 and TRBJ2-3; weak D call: TRBD2 (5 bases). In germline, CDR1 is MGHRA, CDR2 YSYEKL. V lost 3 bases and J 2 bases, leaving 12 bases between the germline ends. The CDR3 is 15 residues long. CDR3 region: CASSQIASITDTQYF. CDR3 coding DNA: TGCGCCAGCAGCCAGATAGCGAGTATCACAGATACGCAGTATTTT.

This clonotype was counted ten times or more. The rearrangement joins TRBV6-2 or TRBV6-3 to TRBJ1-2; 7 nucleotides agree with TRBD1. Germline assignment: CDR1 MNHEY and CDR2 SVGEGT. Trimming removed 7 bases from V and 6 bases from J; junction bases left unmatched: 8. The CDR3 contains 13 residues. The CDR3 is CASNDRVVDGYTF. The CDR3 DNA reads TGTGCCAGCAACGACAGGGTGGTGGATGGCTACACCTTC.

This clonotype was counted at least ten times. The CDR3 here is CATSRPPTSPTDTQYF. For the CDR3, the DNA is TGTGCCACCAGCAGACCCCCCACGAGCCCCACAGATACGCAGTATTTT. This chain uses TRBV15 with TRBJ2-3; D not resolved. CDR1 LNHNV and CDR2 YYDKDF come from the germline V gene (reference sequence). This CDR3 spans 16 amino acids. Trimming cost V 2 bases and J 2 bases, with 14 bases left between them. Variable domain in full (rest from reference TRBV15 and TRBJ2-3): DAMVIQNPRYQVTQFGKPVTLSCSQTLNHNVMYWYQQKSSQAPKLLFHYYDKDFNNEADTPDNFQSRRPNTSFCFLDIRSPGLGDTAMYLCATSRPPTSPTDTQYFGPGTRLTVL.

Points on this clonotype: A clone one base away is much larger, so this may be a read error. The V and J genes are TRBV12-3 or TRBV12-4 and TRBJ1-2, with a weak D call TRBD1 (6 bases). The CDR3 has 15 residues. The ends were cut back, 10 bases at V and 0 bases at J, with 18 bases in the middle. For the CDR3, the DNA is TGTGCCAACGGAGCGGCCGGGACAACTAACTATGGCTACACCTTC. Translation gives CANGAAGTTNYGYTF.